This passage covers 14 T cell receptor beta chains from one sample sequenced in a study of CD8 T cells in Susac syndrome. About 0.5 to 1 ug RNA was reverse transcribed with random hexamers. TCRdb itself ran the immunoSEQ multiplex PCR reads through MiXCR, one entry per CDR3 protein. The sample consists of 210,000 or so distinct CDR3 sequences, 80% to 95% of them appearing once. Sequencing input: CD8+ T cells from PBMCs. The receptors come from a human donor with multiple sclerosis.

The chain is built from TRBV10-3 and TRBJ2-7; possible D gene TRBD2, 6 bases. CDR3 length equals 14 residues. With 5 bases removed from V and 0 bases from J, the gap between germline ends came to 11 bases. Germline V lookup: CDR1 ENHRY, CDR2 SYGVKD. DNA of the CDR3: TGTGCCATCAGTCCCGGGGAGGTCTCCTACGAGCAGTACTTC. Its protein product is CAISPGEVSYEQYF.

The chain uses TRBV11-3 and TRBJ1-1, with 10 nucleotides matching TRBD1. The germline gives CDR1 SGHNT, CDR2 YENEEA. The V gene end was trimmed by 0 bases and the J gene end by 7 bases; junction bases not matched to a gene: 5. This CDR3 spans 15 amino acids. The CDR3 reads CASSLETGGQIEAFF. CDR3 nucleotide sequence: TGTGCCAGCAGCTTAGAGACAGGGGGCCAAATTGAAGCTTTCTTT.

The chain is built from TRBV19 and TRBJ2-1; D ambiguous. CDR3 size: 15 residues. The germline gives CDR1 LNHDA, CDR2 SQIVND (reference sequence). Trimming cost V 3 bases and J 4 bases, with 13 bases left between them. CDR3 loop: CASSIGDNQYNEQFF. CDR3 coding DNA: TGTGCCAGTAGTATTGGTGACAACCAATACAATGAGCAGTTCTTC.

The chain joins TRBV6-5 to TRBJ1-1, with 10 positions matching TRBD1. CDR3 size: 14 residues. V dropped 8 bases and J dropped 4; count of bases not matched to a gene: 7. CDR1 is MNHEY and CDR2 is SVGAGI in the germline V gene. Here the CDR3 reads CASSWGQGSTEAFF. In DNA, the CDR3 is TGTGCCAGCTCGTGGGGACAGGGGAGCACTGAAGCTTTCTTT.

CDR3 in DNA: TGTGCCTGGAGTTCCACAGGGGAGGATGGCTACACCTTC. Its protein is CAWSSTGEDGYTF. The rearrangement joins TRBV30 to TRBJ1-2; TRBD1 aligns across 7 bases. The V and J ends lost 2 bases and 6 bases, in that order; junction bases with no gene match: 6. Germline V CDR1 and CDR2: GTSNPN, SVGIG (reference sequence). The CDR3 runs to 13 residues.

The chain is built from TRBV21-1 and TRBJ2-7; the table names TRBD2, a call not compared with the DNA. TRBV21-1 represents a pseudogene. The CDR3 length is 12 residues. CDR3 protein: CASSKGEIPQYF. CDR3 sequence (DNA): TGTGCCAGCAGCAAAGGGGAGATACCGCAGTACTTC.

The gene calls are TRBV30 and TRBJ2-6; a possible D gene is TRBD2 (5 bases). Germline lookup yields CDR1 GTSNPN and CDR2 SVGIG (reference sequence). This CDR3 region has 19 residues. V was clipped by 4 bases and J by 0 bases, with 22 bases between them. Here the CDR3 reads CAWIRRRALPLSGANVLTF. The CDR3 DNA sequence: TGTGCCTGGATAAGAAGGCGGGCGCTCCCACTCTCTGGGGCCAACGTCCTGACTTTC.

The chain employs TRBV5-6 and TRBJ2-7, with no clear D. CDR1 and CDR2 (germline): SGHDT, YYEEEE. The CDR3 has 14 residues. The V end was cut by 1 base, the J end by 7 bases, with 15 bases between. For the CDR3, the DNA is TGTGCCAGCAGCTTGAGGTTAGCCTTTGGGGAGCAGTACTTC. Its translation: CASSLRLAFGEQYF.

The genes are TRBV2 and TRBJ2-3; D is unresolved. The CDR3 totals 14 residues. Germline CDR1 reads SNHLY; CDR2 reads FYNNEI. V lost 2 bases and J lost 6, with 12 bases in between. DNA of the CDR3: TGTGCCAGCAGTGAAAGCCCGGGTAGGGATACGCAGTATTTT. Its translation: CASSESPGRDTQYF.

CDR3 DNA sequence: TGTGCCAGCAGTCCGGCGAGCTCCTATAATTCACCCCTCCACTTT. As protein: CASSPASSYNSPLHF. The V call is TRBV13, the J call TRBJ1-6, with no clear D. This CDR3 is built from 15 residues. Looked up from germline, CDR1 is PRHDT and CDR2 is FYEKMQ (reference sequence). The V end was cut by 6 bases, the J end by 0 bases, with 9 bases between.

The chain joins TRBV29-1 to TRBJ2-5; D is perhaps TRBD1 (6 bases). Germline V lookup: CDR1 SQVTM, CDR2 ANQGSEA. The ends were cut back, 7 bases at V and 2 bases at J, with 14 bases in the middle. This CDR3 is built from 13 residues. CDR3 residues: CSAEGENQETQYF. The CDR3 DNA reads TGCAGCGCTGAGGGGGAGAATCAAGAGACCCAGTACTTC. Full variable domain (missing parts from reference TRBV29-1 and TRBJ2-5): SAVISQKPSRDICQRGTSLTIQCQVDSQVTMMFWYRQQPGQSLTLIATANQGSEATYESGFVIDKFPISRPNLTFSTLTVSNMSPEDSSIYLCSAEGENQETQYFGPGTRLLVL.

J is TRBJ2-7 and V is TRBV27; 9 bases map to TRBD2. The CDR3 is made up of 15 amino acids. Per the germline V gene, CDR1 is MNHEY and CDR2 is SMNVEV (reference sequence). V was pared by 5 bases and J by 4 bases, with 9 bases of the junction left unmatched. Here the CDR3 DNA reads TGTGCCAGCAGTCCCAGCCAGCGGGGGGTATACGAGCAGTACTTC. The encoded protein is CASSPSQRGVYEQYF.

V usage is TRBV20-1 and J usage is TRBJ2-7; D perhaps matches TRBD1 (6 bases). The V end was cut by 3 bases, the J end by 3 bases, with 12 bases between. The CDR3 contains 13 residues. Germline CDR1 and CDR2: DFQATT and SNEGSKA (reference sequence). The CDR3 protein is CSARGHKHYEQYF. CDR3 DNA: TGCAGTGCTAGGGGACATAAGCACTACGAGCAGTACTTC.

This clonotype is a singleton in its sample. The chain recombines TRBV20-1 with TRBJ2-1; 10 bases agree with TRBD2. Trimming cost V 6 bases and J 4 bases; bases outside gene matches: 9. This CDR3 is 15 amino acids long. From germline, CDR1 is DFQATT and CDR2 SNEGSKA (reference sequence). In DNA, the CDR3 is TGCAGTGCGAAACCCAGCGGGGGGGGTTACAATGAGCAGTTCTTC. Translated: CSAKPSGGGYNEQFF.